This TCR beta chain came from a study of T cell repertoires in cytomegalovirus infection. Study details: CMV infection plus the matching HLA type was flagged by public TCR beta signatures. The study's findings and limits: HLA-C-restricted CMV-specific TCR beta clonotypes were dominant in the ex vivo response. Totalled public TCR beta family frequency picked out people who carried CMV plus the relevant HLA.

The CDR3 runs 16 residues. Germline assignment: CDR1 DFQATT and CDR2 SNEGSKA (reference sequence). Trimming stripped 5 bases from V and 4 bases from J, with 23 bases between. TCRdb redid the calling of the reads with MiXCR, one entry per CDR3 protein. This table has 150,000 to 200,000 distinct CDR3 sequences, less than 9.5% appearing once. As regards this clonotype: Its antigen is undetermined.

Material: PBMCs. This TCR came from a human donor in good health (CMV status not recorded). Some clones in this sample may be carry-over from other donors' samples. V gene TRBV20-1 combines with J gene TRBJ1-1; D might be TRBD1 (6 bases). The CDR3 protein is CSAGRAPGQGGTEAFF. CDR3 in DNA: TGCAGTGCTGGCCGAGCACCGGGACAAGGGGGCACTGAAGCTTTCTTT.